The clone carrying this T cell receptor (beta chain) was picked up many times. The antigen remains unidentified. Trimming cost V 1 base and J 4 bases, with 6 bases left between them. From germline, CDR1 is SEHNR and CDR2 FQNEAQ (reference sequence). CDR3 length: 13 amino acids. These data originate in a study of blood T cells in healthy people across ages. Each donor's blood draw was 8.5 to 10 milliliters of peripheral blood. Study-wide results and limits: Naive CD4+ cell counts and diversity both ran higher in long-lived than in aged donors.

It was with a sample-barcoded 5' primer and a J-beta primer mix that a second PCR of roughly 6 to 12 cycles was run. TCRdb re-derived calls from the 5' RACE reads in MiXCR, one entry per CDR3 protein. The sample contains hundreds of thousands of distinct CDR3 sequences, roughly 58% of which appear only once. What was sequenced was blood. The chain is built from TRBV7-9 and TRBJ2-3; perhaps TRBD2 as D (5 bases). The receptor was isolated from a man aged 60 to 69 in good health. CDR3 loop: CASSLGGADTQYF. DNA for the CDR3: TGTGCCAGCAGCTTAGGGGGAGCAGATACGCAGTATTTT.